The T cell receptor beta chain described here comes from a study of blood T cell repertoires in COVID-19. The wider study: Specimens from acute and convalescent COVID-19 originated in the United States, Italy and Spain. In each case, the material was cDNA or gDNA derived from T cells, B-cell-depleted T cells, or PBMCs.

CDR1 and CDR2 from the germline V gene are SGHVS and FNYEAQ. Trimming left V 5 bases short and J 2 bases short, with 10 bases between. This CDR3 has 15 residues. In the original processing: Scientists estimated how many nucleated cells there were by amplifying reference gene primers. Assay used: immunoSEQ multiplex PCR; TCRdb lists only in-frame clones, some missing. The V and J calls and clone size are taken from that table; D and trimming were inferred from the DNA. The sample consists of 200,000 to 250,000 clones, approximately 83% of them appearing once. The rearrangement uses TRBV7-6 and TRBJ2-6; possibly TRBD2 for D (6 bases). The sample consisted of peripheral blood. This receptor was taken from a woman aged 45-59 years with acute or convalescent COVID-19. The CDR3 nucleotides are TGTGCCAGCAGCCAGGGAGGTACTGGGGCCAACGTCCTGACTTTC. Translation gives CASSQGGTGANVLTF.